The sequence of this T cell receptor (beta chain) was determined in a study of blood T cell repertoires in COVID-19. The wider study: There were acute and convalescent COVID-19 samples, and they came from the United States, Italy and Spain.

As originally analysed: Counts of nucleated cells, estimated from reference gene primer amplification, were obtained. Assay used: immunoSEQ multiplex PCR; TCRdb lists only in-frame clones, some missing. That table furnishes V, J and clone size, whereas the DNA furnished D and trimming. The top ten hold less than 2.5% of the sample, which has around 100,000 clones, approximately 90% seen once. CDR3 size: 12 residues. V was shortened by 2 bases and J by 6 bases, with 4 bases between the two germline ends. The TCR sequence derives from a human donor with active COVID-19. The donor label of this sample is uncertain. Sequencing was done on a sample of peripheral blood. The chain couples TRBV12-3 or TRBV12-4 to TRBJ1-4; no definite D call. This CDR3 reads CASSLYDEKLFF. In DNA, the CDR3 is TGTGCCAGCAGTTTATATGATGAAAAACTGTTTTTT.